These 30 T cell receptor beta chains were sequenced from one sample in a study of monozygotic twins with inflammatory bowel disease (dated by TCRdb to the late 2010s). Receptor libraries were prepared by 5' RACE. Sequencing instrument: Illumina HiSeq 2500. The reads, reprocessed by TCRdb, yield one row per CDR3 protein sequence and no DNA. The sample's table lists a count of approximately 200,000 distinct CDR3 sequences. In total, the top ten clones hold 7.7% of the sample. The sequenced sample was blood. These TCRs come from a human donor with ulcerative colitis or Crohn's disease, or a healthy co-twin of an affected twin (not recorded which).

The V call is TRBV5-1, the J call TRBJ2-3; TCRdb names TRBD1, which stays unverified in the absence of DNA. The CDR3 runs 14 residues. Germline CDR1 is SGHRS and CDR2 is YFSETQ. CDR3 in amino acids: CASSLGTGTDTQYF. Complete variable domain (other parts from reference TRBV5-1 and TRBJ2-3): KAGVTQTPRYLIKTRGQQVTLSCSPISGHRSVSWYQQTPGQGLQFLFEYFSETQRNKGNFPGRFSGRQFSNSRSEMNVSTLELGDSALYLCASSLGTGTDTQYFGPGTRLTVL.

The chain couples TRBV20-1 to TRBJ1-1; as DNA is missing, the TRBD1 call by TCRdb cannot be tested. The germline V gene encodes CDR1 DFQATT and CDR2 SNEGSKA (reference sequence). The CDR3 has 15 residues. CDR3 in amino acids: CSARDIRGPDTEAFF.

This chain uses TRBV6-5 with TRBJ2-4; TCRdb calls TRBD1, which cannot be checked without DNA. CDR1 and CDR2 from the germline V gene are MNHEY and SVGAGI. The CDR3 has 11 amino acids. CDR3 residues: CASRGGNIQYF.

The chain combines TRBV5-6 with TRBJ2-7; without DNA, the TCRdb call of TRBD1 cannot be checked. In germline, CDR1 is SGHDT, CDR2 YYEEEE. The CDR3 consists of 15 residues. CDR3 residues: CASSPPGDRAYEQYF.

The J gene is TRBJ2-1, the V gene TRBV15. The CDR3 has 13 residues. CDR1 and CDR2 from the germline V gene are LNHNV and YYDKDF (reference sequence). Here the CDR3 reads CATSRDLYDEQFF.

The rearrangement links TRBV11-2 to TRBJ2-2. Germline values: CDR1 SGHAT, CDR2 FQNNGV. This CDR3 contains 15 residues. The CDR3 sequence: CASSYNAAFTGELFF.

The J gene is TRBJ1-5, the V gene TRBV6-2 or TRBV6-3; the TCRdb call, TRBD1, lacks DNA for checking. The length of the CDR3 is 16 residues. Germline CDR1 MNHEY, CDR2 SVGEGT. This CDR3 is CASSFQQGVSNQPQHF.

The chain is built from TRBV12-3 or TRBV12-4 and TRBJ1-1; without DNA, the TCRdb call of TRBD1 cannot be checked. CDR3 size: 12 residues. CDR3 sequence reads: CASSFSVGGAFF.

V usage is TRBV7-9 and J usage is TRBJ2-3; TCRdb outputs TRBD2, but without DNA this stays unchecked. This CDR3 comprises 17 residues. From germline, CDR1 is SEHNR and CDR2 FQNEAQ (reference sequence). The CDR3 sequence is CASTTLRKRLGTDTQYF. The full variable domain, with the rest looked up from reference TRBV7-9 and TRBJ2-3, is DTGVSQNPRHKITKRGQNVTFRCDPISEHNRLYWYRQTLGQGPEFLTYFQNEAQLEKSRLLSDRFSAERPKGSFSTLEIQRTEQGDSAMYLCASTTLRKRLGTDTQYFGPGTRLTVL.

This sequence joins TRBV11-3 and TRBJ2-2; the D call of TRBD1 rests on TCRdb alone, since no DNA is present to check it. The CDR3 is made up of 15 amino acids. CDR1 is SGHNT, CDR2 YENEEA, per germline. CDR3 sequence reads: CASSSGQVLTGELFF.

The V and J genes are TRBV7-9 and TRBJ1-2. Germline V gene sequence: CDR1 SEHNR, CDR2 FQNEAQ (reference sequence). This CDR3 has 13 amino acids. The CDR3 region is CASSLEPVYGYTF.

The rearrangement uses TRBV9 and TRBJ2-3; TCRdb returns TRBD2, unconfirmable since there is no DNA. The CDR3 is 15 residues long. Germline V gives CDR1 SGDLS, CDR2 YYNGEE. The CDR3 spells CASSVGGSGTDTQYF. The full variable domain, in which reference TRBV9 and TRBJ2-3 provide the parts outside the CDR3, is DSGVTQTPKHLITATGQRVTLRCSPRSGDLSVYWYQQSLDQGLQFLIQYYNGEERAKGNILERFSAQQFPDLHSELNLSSLELGDSALYFCASSVGGSGTDTQYFGPGTRLTVL.

The CDR3 is CASRAGTHTMNTEAFF. The J gene is TRBJ1-1, the V gene TRBV5-5; there is no DNA to check the TCRdb D call of TRBD1. Germline V gene lookup returns CDR1 SGHKS and CDR2 YYEKEE (reference sequence). The CDR3 is made up of 16 amino acids.

The rearrangement uses TRBV5-4 and TRBJ2-1; TCRdb's D call of TRBD2 is untestable without DNA. The germline V gene has CDR1 SGHNT and CDR2 YYREEE (reference sequence). The CDR3 has 12 amino acids. The CDR3: CASSLGLVEQFF.

The chain carries TRBV30 and TRBJ1-3. CDR1 is GTSNPN and CDR2 is SVGIG in the germline V gene (reference sequence). The CDR3 runs to 12 residues. This chain's CDR3 is CAWQSSGNTIYF.

The chain is built from TRBV27 and TRBJ2-7; TCRdb's assignment of TRBD1 cannot be checked, as there is no DNA. The CDR3 covers 16 residues. CDR1 is MNHEY and CDR2 is SMNVEV in the germline V gene (reference sequence). The CDR3 here is CASSPREEGISYEQYF.

The rearrangement uses TRBV5-5 and TRBJ2-1. The V gene's germline CDR1 is SGHKS and CDR2 YYEKEE (reference sequence). CDR3 length: 11 amino acids. The CDR3 sequence is CASSWGNEQFF.

The chain is built from TRBV5-1 and TRBJ2-1; TCRdb names TRBD2, which stays unverified in the absence of DNA. The CDR3 has 14 amino acids. From germline, CDR1 is SGHRS and CDR2 YFSETQ. CDR3 loop: CASSIRDLYNEQFF.

The V call is TRBV7-8, the J call TRBJ2-2; checking the TCRdb D call of TRBD1 is not possible without DNA. Germline V CDR1 and CDR2: SGHVS, FQNEAQ. CDR3 length: 15 amino acids. The CDR3 is CASSPRQGDTGELFF.

The gene calls are TRBV5-1 and TRBJ2-3. This CDR3 comprises 16 residues. CDR1 SGHRS and CDR2 YFSETQ come from the germline V gene. The CDR3 here is CASSEALDGGTDTQYF.

The chain joins TRBV19 to TRBJ2-3; as DNA is missing, the TRBD1 call by TCRdb cannot be tested. The CDR3 consists of 15 residues. In germline, CDR1 is LNHDA, CDR2 SQIVND (reference sequence). The CDR3 protein is CASRSPGTGTDAQYF.

V gene TRBV5-1 combines with J gene TRBJ2-7; TCRdb gives TRBD1 as the D gene, but with no DNA this cannot be confirmed. This CDR3 is built from 14 residues. The V gene's germline CDR1 is SGHRS and CDR2 YFSETQ. CDR3 loop: CASSSTTPPLEQYF. The entire variable domain, with the rest obtained from reference TRBV5-1 and TRBJ2-7, is as follows: KAGVTQTPRYLIKTRGQQVTLSCSPISGHRSVSWYQQTPGQGLQFLFEYFSETQRNKGNFPGRFSGRQFSNSRSEMNVSTLELGDSALYLCASSSTTPPLEQYFGPGTRLTVT.

The chain has TRBV12-3 or TRBV12-4 and TRBJ1-5; the TCRdb call, TRBD1, lacks DNA for checking. CDR3 length: 15 residues. CDR3 sequence: CASRGHQGGNQPQHF.

The chain links TRBV24-1 to TRBJ2-1; the D call from TCRdb, TRBD2, cannot be confirmed without DNA. Germline CDR1 is KGHDR and CDR2 is SFDVKD. The CDR3 spans 16 residues. This CDR3 reads CATSDSSGENYNEQFF.

The chain couples TRBV19 to TRBJ1-2. Germline V gene sequence: CDR1 LNHDA, CDR2 SQIVND (reference sequence). CDR3 length equals 15 residues. The CDR3 loop is CASSTIQVTNYGYTF.

V is TRBV2 and J is TRBJ2-7; TCRdb returns TRBD1, unconfirmable since there is no DNA. Germline V gene sequence: CDR1 SNHLY, CDR2 FYNNEI. The length of the CDR3 is 13 residues. The CDR3: CASSEAGFSRQYF.

The chain has TRBV19 and TRBJ2-1; the D call from TCRdb, TRBD2, cannot be confirmed without DNA. CDR1 is LNHDA, CDR2 SQIVND, per germline (reference sequence). The CDR3 extends over 17 amino acids. CDR3 sequence reads: CASSMGEEAPSYNEQFF.

The chain carries TRBV7-2 and TRBJ2-5; TCRdb gives TRBD2 as the D gene, but with no DNA this cannot be confirmed. The CDR3 has 14 residues. Germline CDR1 is SGHTA and CDR2 is FQGNSA. CDR3 amino acids: CASSPRGGRETQYF.

The CDR3 protein is CASSLGPLGVGNEQFF. The chain couples TRBV7-8 to TRBJ2-1; TCRdb reports TRBD1, a call that lacks DNA to check it against. The CDR3 sequence is 16 residues long. From germline, CDR1 is SGHVS and CDR2 FQNEAQ.

V and J are TRBV29-1 and TRBJ2-1; the TCRdb call, TRBD1, lacks DNA for checking. The CDR3 extends over 12 amino acids. Germline V gene data show CDR1 as SQVTM and CDR2 as ANQGSEA. The chain's CDR3 is CRGGWGDNEQFF.